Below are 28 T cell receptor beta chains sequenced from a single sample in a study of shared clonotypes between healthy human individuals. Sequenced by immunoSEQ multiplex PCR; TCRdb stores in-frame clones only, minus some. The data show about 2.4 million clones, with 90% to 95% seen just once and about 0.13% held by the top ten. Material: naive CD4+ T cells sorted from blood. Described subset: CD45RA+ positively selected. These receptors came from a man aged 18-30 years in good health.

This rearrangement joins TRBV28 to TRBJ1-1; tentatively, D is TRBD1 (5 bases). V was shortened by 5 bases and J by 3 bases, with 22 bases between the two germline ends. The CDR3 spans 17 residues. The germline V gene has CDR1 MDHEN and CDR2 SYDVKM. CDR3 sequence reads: CASSPFPGAAIDTEAFF. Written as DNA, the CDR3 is TGTGCCAGCAGTCCCTTTCCCGGGGCGGCAATTGACACTGAAGCTTTCTTT.

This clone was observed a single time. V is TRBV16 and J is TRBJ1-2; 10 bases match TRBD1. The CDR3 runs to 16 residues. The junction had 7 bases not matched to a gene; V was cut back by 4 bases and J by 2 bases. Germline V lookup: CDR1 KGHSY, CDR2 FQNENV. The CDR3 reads CASSRTGTGANYGYTF. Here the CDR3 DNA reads TGTGCCAGCAGCCGGACCGGGACAGGGGCCAACTATGGCTACACCTTC. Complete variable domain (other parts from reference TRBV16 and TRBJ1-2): GEEVAQTPKHLVRGEGQKAKLYCAPIKGHSYVFWYQQVLKNEFKFLISFQNENVFDETGMPKERFSAKCLPNSPCSLEIQATKLEDSAVYFCASSRTGTGANYGYTFGSGTRLTVV.

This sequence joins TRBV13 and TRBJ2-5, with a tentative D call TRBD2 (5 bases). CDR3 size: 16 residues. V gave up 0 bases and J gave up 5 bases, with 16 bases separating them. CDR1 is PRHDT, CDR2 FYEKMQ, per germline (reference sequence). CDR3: CASSLGGYPRAETQYF. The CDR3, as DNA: TGTGCCAGCAGCTTAGGTGGCTACCCGAGGGCTGAGACCCAGTACTTC.

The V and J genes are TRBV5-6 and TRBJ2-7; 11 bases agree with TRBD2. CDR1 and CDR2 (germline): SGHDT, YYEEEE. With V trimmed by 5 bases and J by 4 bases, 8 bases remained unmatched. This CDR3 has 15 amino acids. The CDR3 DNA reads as TGTGCCAGCAGTCAAACTAGCGGGAGTATTTACGAGCAGTACTTC. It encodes CASSQTSGSIYEQYF.

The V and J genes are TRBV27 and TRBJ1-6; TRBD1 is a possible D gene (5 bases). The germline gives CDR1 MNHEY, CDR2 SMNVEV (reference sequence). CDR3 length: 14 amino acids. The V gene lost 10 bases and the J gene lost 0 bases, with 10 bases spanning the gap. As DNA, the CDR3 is TGTGCCATAAGGGGCGGCTCCTATAATTCACCCCTCCACTTT. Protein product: CAIRGGSYNSPLHF.

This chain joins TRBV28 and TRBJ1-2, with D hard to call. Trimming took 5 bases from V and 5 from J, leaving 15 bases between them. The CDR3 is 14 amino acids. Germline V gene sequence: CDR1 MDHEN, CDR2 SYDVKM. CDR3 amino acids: CASSPPTSGYGYTF. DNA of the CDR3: TGTGCCAGCAGTCCCCCCACGTCGGGGTATGGCTACACCTTC.

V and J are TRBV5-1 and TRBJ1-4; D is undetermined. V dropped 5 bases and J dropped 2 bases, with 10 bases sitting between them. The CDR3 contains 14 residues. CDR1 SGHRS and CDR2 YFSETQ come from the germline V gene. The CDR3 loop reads CASRRDLTNEKLFF. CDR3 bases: TGCGCCAGCAGGAGAGATTTGACTAATGAAAAACTGTTTTTT.

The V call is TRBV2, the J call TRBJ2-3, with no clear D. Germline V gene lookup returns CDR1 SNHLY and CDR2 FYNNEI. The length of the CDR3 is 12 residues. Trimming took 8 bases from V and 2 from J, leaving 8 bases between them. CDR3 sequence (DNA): TGTGCCAGCGGCCTGGTCACAGATACGCAGTATTTT. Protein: CASGLVTDTQYF.

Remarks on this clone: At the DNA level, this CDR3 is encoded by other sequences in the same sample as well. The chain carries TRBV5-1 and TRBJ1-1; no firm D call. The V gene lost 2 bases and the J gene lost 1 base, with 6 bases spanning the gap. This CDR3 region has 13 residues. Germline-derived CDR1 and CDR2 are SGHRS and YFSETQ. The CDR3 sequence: CASSLAENTEAFF. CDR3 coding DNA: TGCGCCAGCAGCTTAGCAGAGAACACTGAAGCTTTCTTT.

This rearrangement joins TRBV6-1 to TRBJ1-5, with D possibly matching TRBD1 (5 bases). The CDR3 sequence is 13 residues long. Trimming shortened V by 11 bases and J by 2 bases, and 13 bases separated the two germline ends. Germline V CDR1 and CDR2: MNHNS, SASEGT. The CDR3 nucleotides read TGTGCCGGGGGAGAGGGAGGCAATCAGCCCCAGCATTTT. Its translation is CAGGEGGNQPQHF.

The CDR3 coding sequence is TGTGCCAGTAGCTCACCCCGGAGCGCTGGAAACACCATATATTTT. This translates into CASSSPRSAGNTIYF. The chain joins TRBV19 to TRBJ1-3; D unresolved. Per germline, CDR1 LNHDA and CDR2 SQIVND (reference sequence). The germline V and J ends were trimmed by 6 bases and 2 bases, with 14 bases remaining between them. The CDR3 is 15 amino acids.

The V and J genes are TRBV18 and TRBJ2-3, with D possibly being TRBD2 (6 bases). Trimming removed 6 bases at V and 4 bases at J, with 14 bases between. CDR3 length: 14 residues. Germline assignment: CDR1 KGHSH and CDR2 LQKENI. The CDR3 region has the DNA TGTGCCAGCTCGTCCGGGGGAACCCCAGATACGCAGTATTTT. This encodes CASSSGGTPDTQYF.

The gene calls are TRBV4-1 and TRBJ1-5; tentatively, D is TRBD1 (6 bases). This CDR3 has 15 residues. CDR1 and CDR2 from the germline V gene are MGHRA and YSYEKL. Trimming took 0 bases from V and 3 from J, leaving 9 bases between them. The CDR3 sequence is CASSQETGHNQPQHF. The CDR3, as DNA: TGCGCCAGCAGCCAAGAAACAGGGCACAATCAGCCCCAGCATTTT.

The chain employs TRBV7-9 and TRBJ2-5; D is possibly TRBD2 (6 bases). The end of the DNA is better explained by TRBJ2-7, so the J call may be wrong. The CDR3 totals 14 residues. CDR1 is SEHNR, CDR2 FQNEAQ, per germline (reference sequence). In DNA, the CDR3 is TGTGCCAGCAGCTTAGCGCGGGGCTTCTACGAGCAGTACTTC. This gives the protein CASSLARGFYEQYF.

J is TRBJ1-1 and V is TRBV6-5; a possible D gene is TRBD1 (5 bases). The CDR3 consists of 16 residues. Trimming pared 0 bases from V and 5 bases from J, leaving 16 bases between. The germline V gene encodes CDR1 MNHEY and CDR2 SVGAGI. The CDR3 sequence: CASSYSPPGGKTEAFF. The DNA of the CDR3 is TGTGCCAGCAGTTACTCCCCCCCGGGGGGTAAGACTGAAGCTTTCTTT.

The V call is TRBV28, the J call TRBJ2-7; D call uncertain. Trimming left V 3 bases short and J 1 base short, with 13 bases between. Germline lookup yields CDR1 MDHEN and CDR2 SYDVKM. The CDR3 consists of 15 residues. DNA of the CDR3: TGTGCCAGCAGTTTGGCAGGATTCCCATCCTACGAGCAGTACTTC. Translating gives CASSLAGFPSYEQYF.

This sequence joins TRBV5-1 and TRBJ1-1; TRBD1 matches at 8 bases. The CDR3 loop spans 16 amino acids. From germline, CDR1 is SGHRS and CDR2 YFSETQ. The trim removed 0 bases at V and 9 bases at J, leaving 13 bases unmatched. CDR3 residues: CASSLEGVGQGAKAFF. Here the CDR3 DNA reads TGCGCCAGCAGCTTGGAAGGGGTGGGGCAGGGGGCGAAAGCTTTCTTT.

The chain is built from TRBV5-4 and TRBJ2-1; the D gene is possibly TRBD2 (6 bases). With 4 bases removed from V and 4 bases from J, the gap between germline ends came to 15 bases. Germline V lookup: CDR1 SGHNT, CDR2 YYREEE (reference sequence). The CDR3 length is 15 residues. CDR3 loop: CASSLTTGTYNEQFF. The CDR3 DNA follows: TGTGCCAGCAGCCTTACGACCGGGACTTACAATGAGCAGTTCTTC.

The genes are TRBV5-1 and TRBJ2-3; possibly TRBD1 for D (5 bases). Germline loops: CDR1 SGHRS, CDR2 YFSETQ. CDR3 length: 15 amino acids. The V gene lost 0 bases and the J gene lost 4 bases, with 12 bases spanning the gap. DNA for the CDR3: TGCGCCAGCAGCTTGGAAGGCAGGGTGGCAGATACGCAGTATTTT. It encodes CASSLEGRVADTQYF.

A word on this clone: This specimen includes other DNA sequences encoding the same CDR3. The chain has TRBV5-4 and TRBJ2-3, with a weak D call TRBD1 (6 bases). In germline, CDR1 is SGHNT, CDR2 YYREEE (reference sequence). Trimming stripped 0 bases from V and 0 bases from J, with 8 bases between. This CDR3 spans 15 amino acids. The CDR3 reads CASSLVGGSTDTQYF. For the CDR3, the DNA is TGTGCCAGCAGCTTGGTAGGGGGAAGCACAGATACGCAGTATTTT.

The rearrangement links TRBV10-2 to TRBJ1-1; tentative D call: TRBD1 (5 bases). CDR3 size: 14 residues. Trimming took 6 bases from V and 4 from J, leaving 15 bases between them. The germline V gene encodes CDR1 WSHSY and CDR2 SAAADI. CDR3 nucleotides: TGCGCCAGCAGGGCCATGGGGGGGGGCACTGAAGCTTTCTTT. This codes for CASRAMGGGTEAFF.

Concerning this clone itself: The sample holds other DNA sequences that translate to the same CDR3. The CDR3 here is CASSPGGAPYNEQFF. CDR3 DNA: TGTGCCAGCTCACCAGGGGGGGCCCCCTACAATGAGCAGTTCTTC. The rearrangement joins TRBV18 to TRBJ2-1, with a tentative D call TRBD2 (7 bases). Germline lookup yields CDR1 KGHSH and CDR2 LQKENI. Trimming pared 2 bases from V and 2 bases from J, leaving 10 bases between. The CDR3 loop spans 15 amino acids.

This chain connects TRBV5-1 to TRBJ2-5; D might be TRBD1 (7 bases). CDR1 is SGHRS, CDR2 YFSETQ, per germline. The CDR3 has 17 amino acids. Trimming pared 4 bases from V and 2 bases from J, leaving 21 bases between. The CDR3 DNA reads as TGCGCCAGCAGCCTGGGCGGGACAGTTAAAGGACAAGAGACCCAGTACTTC. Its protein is CASSLGGTVKGQETQYF.

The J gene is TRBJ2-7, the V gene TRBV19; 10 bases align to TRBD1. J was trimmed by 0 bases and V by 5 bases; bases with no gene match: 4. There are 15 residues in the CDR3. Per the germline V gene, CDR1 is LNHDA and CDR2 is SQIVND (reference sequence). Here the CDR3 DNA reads TGTGCCAGTAGTCCCGGACAGGGGGTCTCCTACGAGCAGTACTTC. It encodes CASSPGQGVSYEQYF.

The CDR3 reads CASSPQGQEGGYTF. As DNA, the CDR3 is TGTGCCAGCAGCCCCCAGGGACAGGAGGGTGGCTACACCTTC. The V and J genes are TRBV5-4 and TRBJ1-2; 8 bases fit TRBD1. The CDR3 covers 14 residues. Germline V gene lookup returns CDR1 SGHNT and CDR2 YYREEE (reference sequence). Losses at the gene ends were 4 bases for V and 7 bases for J; bases not matched to a gene: 9.

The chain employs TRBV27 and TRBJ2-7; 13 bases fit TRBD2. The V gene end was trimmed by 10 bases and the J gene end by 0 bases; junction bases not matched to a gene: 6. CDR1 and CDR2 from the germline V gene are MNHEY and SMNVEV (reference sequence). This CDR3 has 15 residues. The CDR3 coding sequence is TGTGCCACGACGGGACTAGCGGGGAACTCCTACGAGCAGTACTTC. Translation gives CATTGLAGNSYEQYF.

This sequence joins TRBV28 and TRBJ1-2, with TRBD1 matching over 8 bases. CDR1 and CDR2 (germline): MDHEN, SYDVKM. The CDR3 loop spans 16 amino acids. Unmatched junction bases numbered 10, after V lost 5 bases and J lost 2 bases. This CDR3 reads CASSATGGLGNYGYTF. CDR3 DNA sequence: TGTGCCAGCAGTGCCACAGGGGGTTTGGGGAACTATGGCTACACCTTC.

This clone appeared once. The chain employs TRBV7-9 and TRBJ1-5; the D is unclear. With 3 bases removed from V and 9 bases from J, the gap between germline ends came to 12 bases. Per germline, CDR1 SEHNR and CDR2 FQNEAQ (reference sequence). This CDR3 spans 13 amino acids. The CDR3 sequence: CASSLQSSGPQHF. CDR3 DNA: TGTGCCAGCAGCTTGCAAAGTTCTGGGCCCCAGCATTTT. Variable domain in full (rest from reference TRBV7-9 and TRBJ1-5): DTGVSQNPRHKITKRGQNVTFRCDPISEHNRLYWYRQTLGQGPEFLTYFQNEAQLEKSRLLSDRFSAERPKGSFSTLEIQRTEQGDSAMYLCASSLQSSGPQHFGDGTRLSIL.